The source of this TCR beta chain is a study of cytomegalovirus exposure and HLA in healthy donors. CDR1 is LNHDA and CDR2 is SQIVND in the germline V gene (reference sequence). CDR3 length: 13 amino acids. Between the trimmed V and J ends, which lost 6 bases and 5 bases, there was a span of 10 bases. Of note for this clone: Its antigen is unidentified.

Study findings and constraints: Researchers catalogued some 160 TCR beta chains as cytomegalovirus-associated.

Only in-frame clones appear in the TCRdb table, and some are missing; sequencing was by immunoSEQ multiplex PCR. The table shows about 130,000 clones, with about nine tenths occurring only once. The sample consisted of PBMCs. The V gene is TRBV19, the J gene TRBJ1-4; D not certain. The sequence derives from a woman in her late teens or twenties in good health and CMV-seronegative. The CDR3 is CASSSLTNEKLFF. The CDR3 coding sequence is TGTGCCAGTAGCTCACTTACGAATGAAAAACTGTTTTTT.